One and the same sample provided the 30 T cell receptor beta chains below, sequenced in a study of blood T cell repertoires in COVID-19. The table came from immunoSEQ multiplex PCR; TCRdb's copy has only in-frame clones and leaves some out. The sample has about 230,000 clones, around four fifths seen once; the top ten hold roughly 5%. Material: peripheral blood. The receptors derive from an elderly man with acute or convalescent COVID-19.

V is TRBV7-6 and J is TRBJ2-5, with 14 bases aligning to TRBD2. The CDR3 has 19 residues. Germline loops: CDR1 SGHVS, CDR2 FNYEAQ. V dropped 3 bases and J dropped 5; count of bases not matched to a gene: 14. The DNA for the CDR3 is TGTGCCAGCAGCTTGACTTACCCAGGGACTAGCGGGGGCTTGGAGACCCAGTACTTC. Its protein product is CASSLTYPGTSGGLETQYF.

This chain connects TRBV4-1 to TRBJ1-1; D gene uncertain. Germline V gene sequence: CDR1 MGHRA, CDR2 YSYEKL. The CDR3 length is 16 residues. V lost 4 bases and J lost 1, with 16 bases in between. CDR3 sequence reads: CASSRTAVGKNTEAFF. In nucleotides, the CDR3 is TGCGCCAGCAGCCGGACTGCGGTGGGAAAGAACACTGAAGCTTTCTTT.

The J gene is TRBJ2-7, the V gene TRBV12-3 or TRBV12-4, with TRBD1 matching 7 bases. Trimming took 6 bases from V and 7 from J; bases not matched to a gene: 9. The length of the CDR3 is 13 residues. CDR3 DNA: TGTGCCAGCAGGAAGAGACAGGGTGAAGAGCAGTACTTC. Its protein is CASRKRQGEEQYF.

The rearrangement uses TRBV3-1 (or the pseudogene TRBV3-2) and TRBJ2-1; no clear D gene. Germline V CDR1 and CDR2: LGHDT, YNNKEL (reference sequence). V lost 0 bases, J lost 8 bases, and 11 bases lay in between. This CDR3 has 14 residues. CDR3 sequence: CASSQDALSYEQFF. In nucleotides, the CDR3 is TGTGCCAGCAGCCAAGATGCGTTATCCTATGAGCAGTTCTTC.

The V gene is TRBV25-1, the J gene TRBJ2-5; the match to TRBD2 covers 8 bases. Germline V lookup: CDR1 MGHDK, CDR2 SYGVNS. The CDR3 length is 15 residues. The trim removed 4 bases at V and 5 bases at J, leaving 9 bases unmatched. The CDR3 DNA sequence: TGTGCCAGCAGTGGGGACGGGGGGGCCTGGGAGACCCAGTACTTC. Its protein product is CASSGDGGAWETQYF.

The V and J genes are TRBV5-1 and TRBJ1-3, with D perhaps matching TRBD1 (5 bases). There are 13 residues in the CDR3. V gave up 1 base and J gave up 8 bases, with 10 bases separating them. CDR1 is SGHRS, CDR2 YFSETQ, per germline. CDR3 nucleotides: TGCGCCAGCAGCTTGAGATGGGGGGACACCATATATTTT. This sequence encodes CASSLRWGDTIYF.

Regarding this clone: Different DNA sequences within this sample yield the same CDR3. The chain is built from TRBV24-1 and TRBJ2-7; 8 bases fit TRBD1. Germline V gene sequence: CDR1 KGHDR, CDR2 SFDVKD. This CDR3 is 14 amino acids long. The trim removed 3 bases at V and 3 bases at J, leaving 3 bases unmatched. CDR3 region: CATSDPGQGYEQYF. CDR3 coding DNA: TGTGCCACCAGTGATCCCGGACAGGGCTACGAGCAGTACTTC.

The chain recombines TRBV18 with TRBJ2-3; D may be TRBD2 (5 bases). The germline V and J ends were trimmed by 4 bases and 0 bases, with 11 bases remaining between them. The germline gives CDR1 KGHSH, CDR2 LQKENI. This CDR3 is built from 15 residues. The CDR3, as DNA: TGTGCCAGCTCACAAAGACTACTCAGCACAGATACGCAGTATTTT. It translates to CASSQRLLSTDTQYF.

CDR3 nucleotide sequence: TGTGCCAGCAGTTACCCGGGACAAAACACAGATACGCAGTATTTT. This sequence encodes CASSYPGQNTDTQYF. The chain employs TRBV25-1 and TRBJ2-3, with D perhaps TRBD1 (6 bases). The V gene lost 5 bases and the J gene lost 2 bases, with 14 bases spanning the gap. The length of the CDR3 is 15 residues. Germline-derived CDR1 and CDR2 are MGHDK and SYGVNS.

The chain employs TRBV6-4 and TRBJ2-3; the D is unclear. In germline, CDR1 is MRHNA, CDR2 SNTAGT. Trimming took 6 bases from V and 2 from J, leaving 6 bases between them. This CDR3 region has 12 residues. CDR3 nucleotides: TGTGCCAGCAGGTTCCACACAGATACGCAGTATTTT. The encoded protein is CASRFHTDTQYF.

This chain connects TRBV27 to TRBJ2-2; D remains ambiguous. This CDR3 contains 16 residues. Germline-derived CDR1 and CDR2 are MNHEY and SMNVEV (reference sequence). Trimming took 6 bases from V and 3 from J, leaving 17 bases between them. The CDR3 coding sequence is TGTGCCAGCAGAGAGGCGGCTTTAGCCTACACCGGGGAGCTGTTTTTT. It yields the protein CASREAALAYTGELFF.

The chain links TRBV20-1 to TRBJ2-7; 7 bases are a match to TRBD1. Germline V CDR1 and CDR2: DFQATT, SNEGSKA (reference sequence). V was clipped by 3 bases and J by 2 bases; unmatched bases: 7. There are 14 residues in the CDR3. The CDR3, as DNA: TGCAGTGCTAGTAGGCCAGGGGGTCCCTACGAGCAGTACTTC. It encodes CSASRPGGPYEQYF.

This chain links TRBV2 with TRBJ1-4; 7 bases agree with TRBD1. The CDR3 length is 14 residues. CDR1 is SNHLY, CDR2 FYNNEI, per germline. V lost 3 bases, J lost 6 bases, and 4 bases stayed unmatched. CDR3 in DNA: TGTGCCAGCAGTGACCGGACAGGCTATGAAAAACTGTTTTTT. Its translation: CASSDRTGYEKLFF.

The J gene is TRBJ2-5, the V gene TRBV7-9, with 11 bases aligning to TRBD2. Germline-derived CDR1 and CDR2 are SEHNR and FQNEAQ (reference sequence). The CDR3 runs 16 residues. J lost 3 bases, V lost 7 bases, and 10 bases had no gene match. The CDR3 DNA reads as TGTGCCAGCAAATCTGGGGTAGCGGGAGGGGAAGAGACCCAGTACTTC. Residues: CASKSGVAGGEETQYF.

V and J are TRBV3-1 (or the pseudogene TRBV3-2) and TRBJ2-4, with 8 bases that match TRBD2. The CDR3 runs to 16 residues. Germline CDR1 reads LGHDT; CDR2 reads YNNKEL (reference sequence). Germline trimming cut 0 bases from V and 3 bases from J; bases unmatched to any gene: 4. CDR3: CASSQERLANKNIQYF. For the CDR3, the DNA is TGTGCCAGCAGCCAAGAACGACTAGCGAACAAAAACATTCAGTACTTC.

The rearrangement uses TRBV30 and TRBJ1-1, with unresolved D. Per germline, CDR1 GTSNPN and CDR2 SVGIG (reference sequence). The CDR3 length is 15 residues. V dropped 0 bases and J dropped 4 bases, with 15 bases sitting between them. The CDR3 DNA reads TGTGCCTGGAGTGTTTCCTCAGGCATTCCCACTGAAGCTTTCTTT. This encodes CAWSVSSGIPTEAFF. The whole variable domain, filled in from reference TRBV30 and TRBJ1-1, reads SQTIHQWPATLVQPVGSPLSLECTVEGTSNPNLYWYRQAAGRGLQLLFYSVGIGQISSEVPQNLSASRPQDRQFILSSKKLLLSDSGFYLCAWSVSSGIPTEAFFGQGTRLTVV.

J is TRBJ1-1 and V is TRBV10-3, with a possible D match to TRBD1 (5 bases). V was clipped by 6 bases and J by 7 bases, with 21 bases between them. The CDR3 runs 15 residues. In germline, CDR1 is ENHRY, CDR2 SYGVKD. As DNA, the CDR3 is TGTGCCATCAGCCTCAGAGGAGGGGATGACGGTGAAGCTTTCTTT. Residues: CAISLRGGDDGEAFF.

This sequence joins TRBV6-5 and TRBJ1-1; tentative D call: TRBD1 (6 bases). V lost 5 bases, J lost 2 bases, and 12 bases lay in between. CDR3 size: 14 residues. Germline-derived CDR1 and CDR2 are MNHEY and SVGAGI. DNA of the CDR3: TGTGCCAGCAGTAATTGGGGACAAAACACTGAAGCTTTCTTT. Translation: CASSNWGQNTEAFF.

The chain joins TRBV12-3 or TRBV12-4 to TRBJ2-1, with D hard to call. V was trimmed by 3 bases and J by 1 base, leaving 4 bases between them. The CDR3 sequence is 13 residues long. The CDR3 reads CASSLRSYNEQFF. CDR3 DNA: TGTGCCAGCAGTTTGAGGTCCTACAATGAGCAGTTCTTC.

The CDR3 reads CASSKETATEAFF. As DNA, the CDR3 is TGCGCCAGCAGCAAGGAGACAGCGACTGAAGCTTTCTTT. This chain joins TRBV5-1 and TRBJ1-1; a weak D match, TRBD1 (5 bases). Trimming pared 4 bases from V and 5 bases from J, leaving 12 bases between. This CDR3 spans 13 amino acids. From germline, CDR1 is SGHRS and CDR2 YFSETQ.

CDR3 protein: CASSSKLDSGEQRETQYF. CDR3 nucleotide sequence: TGTGCCAGCAGCTCAAAACTAGATAGCGGGGAGCAGAGGGAGACCCAGTACTTC. This chain uses TRBV11-2 with TRBJ2-5; 8 bases fit TRBD2. The J segment lost 5 bases and the V segment lost 4 bases, leaving 18 bases of the junction unmatched. CDR3 size: 18 residues. Germline CDR1 SGHAT, CDR2 FQNNGV.

This chain uses TRBV5-1 with TRBJ1-1; 7 bases line up with TRBD1. The ends lost 0 bases at V and 5 bases at J; junction bases unmatched: 10. CDR3 length: 16 residues. CDR1 is SGHRS, CDR2 YFSETQ, per germline. The CDR3 DNA is TGCGCCAGCAGCTTGGAGGGGACAGCGGTGGGGACTGAAGCTTTCTTT. Translation: CASSLEGTAVGTEAFF.

V and J are TRBV20-1 and TRBJ1-1; D remains ambiguous. In germline, CDR1 is DFQATT, CDR2 SNEGSKA (reference sequence). Trimming took off 3 bases at V and 4 bases at J, with 6 bases between the two ends. There are 11 residues in the CDR3. This CDR3 is CSASGSTEAFF. The CDR3 nucleotides are TGCAGTGCTAGCGGGAGCACTGAAGCTTTCTTT.

The V and J genes are TRBV24-1 and TRBJ2-2; 7 bases are a match to TRBD2. V dropped 7 bases and J dropped 7; count of bases not matched to a gene: 5. CDR3 length: 13 amino acids. CDR1 KGHDR and CDR2 SFDVKD come from the germline V gene. CDR3 loop: CATRASSGGELFF. The CDR3 nucleotides read TGTGCCACCAGGGCTTCTAGCGGCGGGGAGCTGTTTTTT.

The V call is TRBV28, the J call TRBJ1-2; 8 bases align to TRBD1. This CDR3 has 15 residues. With V trimmed by 7 bases and J by 4 bases, 11 bases remained unmatched. The germline V gene has CDR1 MDHEN and CDR2 SYDVKM. This CDR3 reads CASTLQGARAYGYTF. The CDR3 bases are TGTGCCAGCACCCTCCAGGGGGCTCGGGCCTATGGCTACACCTTC.

This rearrangement joins TRBV27 to TRBJ1-3; 7 bases are a match to TRBD1. Per germline, CDR1 MNHEY and CDR2 SMNVEV (reference sequence). The V segment lost 4 bases and the J segment 4 bases; nucleotides outside the gene matches: 7. The CDR3 extends over 15 amino acids. Here the CDR3 DNA reads TGTGCCAGCAGTTCTTGGACAGGTCACGGAAACACCATATATTTT. It translates to CASSSWTGHGNTIYF.

The V and J genes are TRBV5-1 and TRBJ1-5; 7 bases match TRBD1. This CDR3 spans 16 amino acids. Losses at the gene ends were 1 base for V and 5 bases for J; bases not matched to a gene: 9. CDR1 is SGHRS and CDR2 is YFSETQ in the germline V gene. The CDR3 DNA follows: TGCGCCAGCAGCTTGACACCGGGACAGCCGCATCAGCCCCAGCATTTT. Amino acid sequence: CASSLTPGQPHQPQHF.

V usage is TRBV28 and J usage is TRBJ2-1; D may be TRBD1 (6 bases). Germline V CDR1 and CDR2: MDHEN, SYDVKM. The CDR3 is 16 amino acids. Trimming shortened V by 5 bases and J by 1 base, and 15 bases separated the two germline ends. The CDR3 is CASSAMGAESYNEQFF. The CDR3, as DNA: TGTGCCAGCAGTGCGATGGGGGCGGAGTCCTACAATGAGCAGTTCTTC.

V gene TRBV30 combines with J gene TRBJ2-5; D possibly corresponds to TRBD2 (6 bases). This CDR3 has 13 residues. Germline V CDR1 and CDR2: GTSNPN, SVGIG (reference sequence). Trimming cost V 3 bases and J 0 bases, with 8 bases left between them. CDR3 DNA: TGTGCCTGGAGGGAGGGTCACCAAGAGACCCAGTACTTC. It yields the protein CAWREGHQETQYF.

The rearrangement links TRBV6-2 or TRBV6-3 to TRBJ1-5; D ambiguous. V lost 4 bases to trimming and J lost 3 bases, with 13 bases between them. Germline V gene sequence: CDR1 MNHEY, CDR2 SVGEGT. The CDR3 contains 15 residues. CDR3 amino acids: CASSFEALDNQPQHF. The CDR3 bases are TGTGCCAGCAGTTTTGAGGCTTTGGACAATCAGCCCCAGCATTTT.